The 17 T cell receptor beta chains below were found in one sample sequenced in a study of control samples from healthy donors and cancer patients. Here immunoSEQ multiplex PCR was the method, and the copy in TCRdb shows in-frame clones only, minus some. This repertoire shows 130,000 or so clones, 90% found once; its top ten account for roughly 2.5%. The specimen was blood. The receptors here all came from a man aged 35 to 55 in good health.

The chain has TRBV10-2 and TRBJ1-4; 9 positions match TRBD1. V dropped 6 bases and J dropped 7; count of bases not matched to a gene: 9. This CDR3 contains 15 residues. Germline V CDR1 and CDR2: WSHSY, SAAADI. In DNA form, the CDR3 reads TGCGCCAGCAGGACCGGGACAGGGATGGGTGAAAAACTGTTTTTT. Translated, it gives CASRTGTGMGEKLFF.

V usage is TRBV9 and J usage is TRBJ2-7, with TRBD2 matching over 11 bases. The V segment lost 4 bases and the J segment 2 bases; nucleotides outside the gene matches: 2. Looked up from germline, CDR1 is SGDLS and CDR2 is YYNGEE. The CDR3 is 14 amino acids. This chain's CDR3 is CASSPTSGAYEQYF. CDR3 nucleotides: TGTGCCAGCAGCCCGACTAGCGGGGCCTACGAGCAGTACTTC.

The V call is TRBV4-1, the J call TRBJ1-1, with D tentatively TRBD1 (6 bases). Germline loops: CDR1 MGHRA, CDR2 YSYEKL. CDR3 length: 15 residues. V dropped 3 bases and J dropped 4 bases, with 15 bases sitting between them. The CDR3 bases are TGCGCCAGCAGCCAGTCCACAGGGTCCGGCACTGAAGCTTTCTTT. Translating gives CASSQSTGSGTEAFF.

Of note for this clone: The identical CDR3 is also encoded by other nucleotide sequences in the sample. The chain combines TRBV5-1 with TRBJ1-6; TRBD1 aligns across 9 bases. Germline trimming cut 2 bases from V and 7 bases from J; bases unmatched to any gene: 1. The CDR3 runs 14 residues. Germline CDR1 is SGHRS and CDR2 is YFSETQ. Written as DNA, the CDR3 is TGCGCCAGCAGCTTACAGGGGGCGAATTCACCCCTCCACTTT. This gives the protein CASSLQGANSPLHF.

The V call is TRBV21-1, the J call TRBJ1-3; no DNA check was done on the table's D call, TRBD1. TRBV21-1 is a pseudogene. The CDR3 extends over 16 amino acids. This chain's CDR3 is CARSWGQPDSGNTIYF. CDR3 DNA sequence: TGTGCCAGAAGTTGGGGACAGCCCGATTCTGGAAACACCATATATTTT.

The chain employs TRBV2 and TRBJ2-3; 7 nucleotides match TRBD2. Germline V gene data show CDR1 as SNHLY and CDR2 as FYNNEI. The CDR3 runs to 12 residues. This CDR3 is CAAGVGTDTQYF. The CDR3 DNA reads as TGTGCGGCGGGGGTTGGCACAGATACGCAGTATTTT.

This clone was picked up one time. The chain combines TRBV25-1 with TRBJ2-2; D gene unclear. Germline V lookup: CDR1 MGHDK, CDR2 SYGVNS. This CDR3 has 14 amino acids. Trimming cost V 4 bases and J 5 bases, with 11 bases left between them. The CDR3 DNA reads TGTGCCAGCAGTGTCATGGAGATTACCGGGGAGCTGTTTTTT. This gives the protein CASSVMEITGELFF.

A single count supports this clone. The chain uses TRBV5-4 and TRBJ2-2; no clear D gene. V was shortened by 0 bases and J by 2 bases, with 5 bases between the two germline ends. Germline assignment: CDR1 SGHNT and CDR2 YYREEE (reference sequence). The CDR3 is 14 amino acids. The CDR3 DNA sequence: TGTGCCAGCAGCTTGGTGGGAAACACCGGGGAGCTGTTTTTT. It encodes CASSLVGNTGELFF. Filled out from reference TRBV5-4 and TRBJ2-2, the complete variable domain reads ETGVTQSPTHLIKTRGQQVTLRCSSQSGHNTVSWYQQALGQGPQFIFQYYREEENGRGNFPPRFSGLQFPNYSSELNVNALELDDSALYLCASSLVGNTGELFFGEGSRLTVL.

CDR3 loop: CASSMGGANYGYTF. In DNA, the CDR3 is TGTGCCAGTAGTATGGGAGGCGCGAACTATGGCTACACCTTC. The rearrangement joins TRBV19 to TRBJ1-2; D remains unclear. CDR1 and CDR2 (germline): LNHDA, SQIVND (reference sequence). Trimming took 3 bases from V and 2 from J, leaving 10 bases between them. The length of the CDR3 is 14 residues.

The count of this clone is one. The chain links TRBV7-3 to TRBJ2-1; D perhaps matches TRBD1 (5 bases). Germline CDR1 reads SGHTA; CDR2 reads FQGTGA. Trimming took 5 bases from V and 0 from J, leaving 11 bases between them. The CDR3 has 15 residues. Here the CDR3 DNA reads TGTGCCAGCAGCCCCCAGGGTAGCTCCTACAATGAGCAGTTCTTC. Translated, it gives CASSPQGSSYNEQFF.

CDR3 residues: CAWVNARVYSGNTIYF. CDR3 nucleotides: TGTGCCTGGGTGAATGCCAGGGTCTACTCTGGAAACACCATATATTTT. This rearrangement joins TRBV30 to TRBJ1-3; tentatively, D is TRBD1 (5 bases). V was shortened by 5 bases and J by 0 bases, with 17 bases between the two germline ends. The V gene's germline CDR1 is GTSNPN and CDR2 SVGIG (reference sequence). The CDR3 is 16 residues long.

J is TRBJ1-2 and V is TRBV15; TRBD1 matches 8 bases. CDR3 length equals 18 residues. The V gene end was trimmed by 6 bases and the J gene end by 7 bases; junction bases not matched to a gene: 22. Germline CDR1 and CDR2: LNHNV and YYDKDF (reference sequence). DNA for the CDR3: TGTGCCACCAGTCCTGTCGGGTGGACAGGGTCATCAAAGGCTGGCTACACCTTC. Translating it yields CATSPVGWTGSSKAGYTF.

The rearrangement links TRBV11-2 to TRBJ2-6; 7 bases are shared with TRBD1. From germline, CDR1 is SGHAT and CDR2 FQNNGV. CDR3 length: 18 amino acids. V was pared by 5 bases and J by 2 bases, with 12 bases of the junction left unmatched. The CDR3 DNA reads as TGTGCCAGCAGCCTCGCAGGGGGTCTCTCTGCTGGGGCCAACGTCCTGACTTTC. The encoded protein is CASSLAGGLSAGANVLTF.

The CDR3 sequence: CASSQGHRTALRAYEQYF. The CDR3 nucleotides read TGTGCCAGCAGCCAAGGTCATAGGACAGCCCTGAGGGCCTACGAGCAGTACTTC. The genes are TRBV3-1 (or the pseudogene TRBV3-2) and TRBJ2-7; possible D gene TRBD1, 6 bases. CDR1 and CDR2 from the germline V gene are LGHDT and YNNKEL (reference sequence). This CDR3 comprises 18 residues. Trimming pared 1 base from V and 2 bases from J, leaving 21 bases between.

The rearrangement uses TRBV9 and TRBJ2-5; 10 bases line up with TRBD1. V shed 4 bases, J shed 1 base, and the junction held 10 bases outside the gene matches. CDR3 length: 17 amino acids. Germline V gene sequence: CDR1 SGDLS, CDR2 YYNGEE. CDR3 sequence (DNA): TGTGCCAGCAGCCCCCACCCGGGACAGGGGCCCCAAGAGACCCAGTACTTC. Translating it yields CASSPHPGQGPQETQYF.

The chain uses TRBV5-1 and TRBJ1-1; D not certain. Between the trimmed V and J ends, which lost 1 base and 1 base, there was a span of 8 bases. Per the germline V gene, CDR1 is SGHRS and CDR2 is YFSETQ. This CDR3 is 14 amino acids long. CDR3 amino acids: CASSLFTENTEAFF. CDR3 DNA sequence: TGCGCCAGCAGCTTGTTTACAGAGAACACTGAAGCTTTCTTT.

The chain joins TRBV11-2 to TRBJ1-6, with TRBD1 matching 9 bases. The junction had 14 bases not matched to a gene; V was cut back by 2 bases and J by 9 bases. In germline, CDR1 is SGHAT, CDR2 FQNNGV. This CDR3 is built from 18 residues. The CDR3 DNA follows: TGTGCCAGCAGCTTAAGACCTCCAATGACAGGGGGGATTTCACCCCTCCACTTT. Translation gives CASSLRPPMTGGISPLHF.